This T cell receptor (beta chain) was recorded in a study of cytomegalovirus exposure and HLA in healthy donors. Study-wide results and caveats: Researchers counted some 150 TCR beta chains as cytomegalovirus-associated. In a later analysis, 16,951 TCR beta sequences were associated with HLA alleles at 0.05 false discovery rate.

The germline V gene has CDR1 MNHEY and CDR2 SVGAGI. The CDR3 is made up of 14 amino acids. For this clone: As yet, its antigen is unknown.

The study ran its PCR with 60 Vbeta and 13 Jbeta primers. Clones were read by immunoSEQ multiplex PCR, and TCRdb kept only the in-frame ones, dropping some. The sample shows about 110,000 clones, roughly three quarters of them seen only once. Sequenced sample: PBMCs. V usage is TRBV6-5 and J usage is TRBJ2-5; D is perhaps TRBD2 (5 bases). With the DNA end fitting TRBJ2-7 better, the J assignment may be wrong. The TCR sequence derives from a male donor in good health and CMV-seronegative. The CDR3 reads CASSPSADSYEQYF. In DNA, the CDR3 is TGTGCCAGCAGTCCATCCGCGGACTCTTACGAGCAGTACTTC.